The clone carrying this T cell receptor (beta chain) was observed a single time. These data are taken from a study of blood T cell repertoires in COVID-19. Looking at the study overall: Sources were T cells, B-cell-depleted T cells, or PBMCs; the material itself was cDNA or gDNA.

The authors' processing: By means of reference gene primer amplification, nucleated cell counts were estimated. The method was immunoSEQ multiplex PCR; TCRdb's version includes in-frame clones alone and lacks a portion of them. V and J calls and clone size follow that table, whereas D and trimming were derived from the DNA. The sample has some 260,000 clones, roughly 90% seen once; the top ten hold roughly 0.8%. CDR1 and CDR2 (germline): LGHNT, FRNRAP. Deletions cut 3 bases from V and 1 base from J, with 12 bases between. The CDR3 loop spans 15 amino acids. This chain uses TRBV12-5 with TRBJ1-1, with D hard to call. The receptor comes from a woman aged 30 to 39 with acute or convalescent COVID-19. The source material was peripheral blood. CDR3 loop: CASGFLSGGNTEAFF. The DNA for the CDR3 is TGTGCTAGTGGTTTTCTATCGGGTGGGAACACTGAAGCTTTCTTT.